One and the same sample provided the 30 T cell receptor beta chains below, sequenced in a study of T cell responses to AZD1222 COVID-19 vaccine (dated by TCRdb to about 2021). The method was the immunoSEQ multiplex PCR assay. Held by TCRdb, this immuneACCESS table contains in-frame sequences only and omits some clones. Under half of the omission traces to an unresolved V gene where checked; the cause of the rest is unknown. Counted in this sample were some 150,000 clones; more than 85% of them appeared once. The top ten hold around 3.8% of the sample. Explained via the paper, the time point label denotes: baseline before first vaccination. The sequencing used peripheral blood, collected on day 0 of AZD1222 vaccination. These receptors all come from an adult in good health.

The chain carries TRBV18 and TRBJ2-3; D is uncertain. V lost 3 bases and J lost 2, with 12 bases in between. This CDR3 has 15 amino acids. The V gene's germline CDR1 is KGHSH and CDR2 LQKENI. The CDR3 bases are TGTGCCAGCTCACCCTACGACTTTAACACAGATACGCAGTATTTT. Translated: CASSPYDFNTDTQYF. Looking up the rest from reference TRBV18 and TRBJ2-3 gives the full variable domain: NAGVMQNPRHLVRRRGQEARLRCSPMKGHSHVYWYRQLPEEGLKFMVYLQKENIIDESGMPKERFSAEFPKEGPSILRIQQVVRGDSAAYFCASSPYDFNTDTQYFGPGTRLTVL.

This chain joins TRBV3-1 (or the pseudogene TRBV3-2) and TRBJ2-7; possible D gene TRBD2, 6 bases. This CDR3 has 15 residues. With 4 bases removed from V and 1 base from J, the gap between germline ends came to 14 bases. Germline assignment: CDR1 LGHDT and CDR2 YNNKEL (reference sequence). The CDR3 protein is CASSRGRDFSYEQYF. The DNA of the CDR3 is TGTGCCAGCAGCCGGGGCAGGGACTTTTCCTACGAGCAGTACTTC.

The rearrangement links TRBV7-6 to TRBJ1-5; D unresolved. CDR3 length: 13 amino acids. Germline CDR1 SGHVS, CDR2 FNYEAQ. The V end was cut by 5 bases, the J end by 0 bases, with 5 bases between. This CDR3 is CASSEGSNQPQHF. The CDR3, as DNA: TGTGCCAGCAGCGAGGGTAGCAATCAGCCCCAGCATTTT.

This CDR3 is CASSQASGTYEQYF. The CDR3 DNA is TGTGCCAGCAGCCAAGCATCAGGAACCTACGAGCAGTACTTC. The genes are TRBV3-1 (or the pseudogene TRBV3-2) and TRBJ2-7; unclear D gene. V was cut by 1 base and J by 2 bases, with 9 bases left in between. Germline lookup yields CDR1 LGHDT and CDR2 YNNKEL (reference sequence). CDR3 length equals 14 residues.

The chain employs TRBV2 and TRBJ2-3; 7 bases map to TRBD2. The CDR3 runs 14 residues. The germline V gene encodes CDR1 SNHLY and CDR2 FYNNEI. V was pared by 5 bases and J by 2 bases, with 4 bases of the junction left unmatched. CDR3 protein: CASSSRDYTDTQYF. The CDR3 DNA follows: TGTGCCAGCAGTTCCCGGGACTACACAGATACGCAGTATTTT.

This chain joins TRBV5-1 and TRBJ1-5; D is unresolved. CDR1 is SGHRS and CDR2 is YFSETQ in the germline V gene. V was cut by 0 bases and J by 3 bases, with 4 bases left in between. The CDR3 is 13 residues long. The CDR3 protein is CASSLDDNQPQHF. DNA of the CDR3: TGCGCCAGCAGCTTGGACGACAATCAGCCCCAGCATTTT.

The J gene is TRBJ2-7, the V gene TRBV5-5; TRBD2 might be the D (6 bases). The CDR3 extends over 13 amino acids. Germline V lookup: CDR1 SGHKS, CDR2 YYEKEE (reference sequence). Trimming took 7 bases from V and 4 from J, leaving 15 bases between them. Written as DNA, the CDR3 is TGTGCCAGCGGGATTGCGGCGGGATACGAGCAGTACTTC. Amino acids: CASGIAAGYEQYF.

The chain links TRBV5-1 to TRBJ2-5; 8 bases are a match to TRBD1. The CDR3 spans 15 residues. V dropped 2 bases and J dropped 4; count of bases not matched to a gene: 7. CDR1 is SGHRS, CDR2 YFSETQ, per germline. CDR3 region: CASSFPGGAGETQYF. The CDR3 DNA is TGCGCCAGCAGCTTTCCAGGGGGCGCCGGAGAGACCCAGTACTTC.

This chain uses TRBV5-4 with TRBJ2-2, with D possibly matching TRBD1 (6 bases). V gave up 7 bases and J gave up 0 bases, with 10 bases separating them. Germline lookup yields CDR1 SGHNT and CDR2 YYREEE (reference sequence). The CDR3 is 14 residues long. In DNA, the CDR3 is TGTGCCAGCGTTGGACAGTCGAACACCGGGGAGCTGTTTTTT. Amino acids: CASVGQSNTGELFF.

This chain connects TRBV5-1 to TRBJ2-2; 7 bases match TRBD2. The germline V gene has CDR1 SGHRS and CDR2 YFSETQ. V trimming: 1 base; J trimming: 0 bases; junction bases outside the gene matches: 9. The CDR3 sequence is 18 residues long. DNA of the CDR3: TGCGCCAGCAGCTTGCGGGAGGAGTTTAGGCCGAACACCGGGGAGCTGTTTTTT. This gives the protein CASSLREEFRPNTGELFF.

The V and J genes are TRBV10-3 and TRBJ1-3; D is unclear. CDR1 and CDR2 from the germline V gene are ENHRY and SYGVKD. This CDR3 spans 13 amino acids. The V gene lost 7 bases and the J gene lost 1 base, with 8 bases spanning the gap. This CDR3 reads CAITSESGNTIYF. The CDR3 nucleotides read TGTGCCATCACTTCGGAATCTGGAAACACCATATATTTT.

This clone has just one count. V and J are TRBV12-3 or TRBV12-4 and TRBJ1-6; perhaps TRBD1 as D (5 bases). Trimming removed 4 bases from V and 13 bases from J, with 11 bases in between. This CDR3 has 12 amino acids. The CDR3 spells CASSSGRTPLHF. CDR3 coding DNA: TGTGCCAGCAGTTCGGGACGGACGCCCCTCCACTTT.

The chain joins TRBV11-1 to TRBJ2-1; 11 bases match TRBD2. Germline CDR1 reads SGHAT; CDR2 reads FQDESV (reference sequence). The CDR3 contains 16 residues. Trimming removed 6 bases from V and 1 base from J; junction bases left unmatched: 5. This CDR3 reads CASSLTSGSSYNEQFF. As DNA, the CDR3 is TGTGCCAGCAGTCTCACTAGCGGGAGTTCCTACAATGAGCAGTTCTTC.

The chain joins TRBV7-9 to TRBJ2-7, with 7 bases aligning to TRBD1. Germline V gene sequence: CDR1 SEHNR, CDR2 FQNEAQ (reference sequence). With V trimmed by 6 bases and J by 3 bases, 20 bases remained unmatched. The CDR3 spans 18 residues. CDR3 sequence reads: CASSLGTAYPNHLYEQYF. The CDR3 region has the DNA TGTGCCAGCAGTCTGGGGACAGCTTATCCGAACCACCTCTACGAGCAGTACTTC.

CDR3 amino acids: CAWTGPGHPSNLAQYF. CDR3 nucleotide sequence: TGTGCCTGGACCGGCCCGGGACACCCCTCAAACTTGGCGCAGTATTTT. J is TRBJ2-3 and V is TRBV30; possibly TRBD1 for D (6 bases). CDR1 is GTSNPN and CDR2 is SVGIG in the germline V gene (reference sequence). The CDR3 loop spans 16 amino acids. Deletions cut 4 bases from V and 10 bases from J, with 27 bases between.

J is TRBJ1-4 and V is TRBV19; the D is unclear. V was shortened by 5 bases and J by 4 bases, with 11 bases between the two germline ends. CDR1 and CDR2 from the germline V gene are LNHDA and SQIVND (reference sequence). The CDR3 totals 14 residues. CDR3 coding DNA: TGTGCCAGTAGTCTCGGCCGTTATAATGAAAAACTGTTTTTT. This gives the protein CASSLGRYNEKLFF.

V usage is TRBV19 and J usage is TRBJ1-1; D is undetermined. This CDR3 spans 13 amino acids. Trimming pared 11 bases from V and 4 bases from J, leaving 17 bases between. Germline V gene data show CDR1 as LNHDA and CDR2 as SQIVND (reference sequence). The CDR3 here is CAGRQEGGTEAFF. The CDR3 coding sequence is TGTGCCGGACGACAAGAGGGCGGCACTGAAGCTTTCTTT.

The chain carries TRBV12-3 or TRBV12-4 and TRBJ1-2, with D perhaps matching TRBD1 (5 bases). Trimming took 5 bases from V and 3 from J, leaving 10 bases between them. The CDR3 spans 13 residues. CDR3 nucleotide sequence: TGTGCCAGCAGTCCCTCACAGGACTATGGCTACACCTTC. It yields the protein CASSPSQDYGYTF.

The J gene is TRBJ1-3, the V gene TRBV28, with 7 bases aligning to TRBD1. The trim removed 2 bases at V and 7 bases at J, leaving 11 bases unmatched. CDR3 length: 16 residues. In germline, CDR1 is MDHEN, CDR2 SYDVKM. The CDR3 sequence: CASSLPGQLGGNTIYF. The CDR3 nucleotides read TGTGCCAGCAGTTTACCGGGACAGCTAGGAGGGAACACCATATATTTT.

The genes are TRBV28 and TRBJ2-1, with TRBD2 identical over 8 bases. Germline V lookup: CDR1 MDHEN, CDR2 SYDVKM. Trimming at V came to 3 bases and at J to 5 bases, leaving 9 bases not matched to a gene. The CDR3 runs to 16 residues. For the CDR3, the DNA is TGTGCCAGCAGTTTCCTCGGGACTAGTCGGCACAATGAGCAGTTCTTC. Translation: CASSFLGTSRHNEQFF.

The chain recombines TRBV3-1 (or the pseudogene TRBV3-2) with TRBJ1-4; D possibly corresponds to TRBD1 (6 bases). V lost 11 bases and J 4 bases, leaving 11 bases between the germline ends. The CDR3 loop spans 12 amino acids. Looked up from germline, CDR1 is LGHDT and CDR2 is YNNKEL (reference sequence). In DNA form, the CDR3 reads TGTGCCTCTCGGGGGCTTAATGAAAAACTGTTTTTT. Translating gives CASRGLNEKLFF.

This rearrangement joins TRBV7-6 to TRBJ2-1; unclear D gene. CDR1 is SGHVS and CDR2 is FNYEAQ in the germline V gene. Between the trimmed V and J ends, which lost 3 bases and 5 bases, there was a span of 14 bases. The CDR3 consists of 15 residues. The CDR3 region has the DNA TGTGCCAGCAGCTTCGTTAGTATTTCCCACAATGAGCAGTTCTTC. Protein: CASSFVSISHNEQFF. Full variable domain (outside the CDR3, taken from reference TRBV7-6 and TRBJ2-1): GAGVSQSPRYKVTKRGQDVALRCDPISGHVSLYWYRQALGQGPEFLTYFNYEAQQDKSGLPNDRFSAERPEGSISTLTIQRTEQRDSAMYRCASSFVSISHNEQFFGPGTRLTVL.

The CDR3 coding sequence is TGTGCCAGCAGCCGAGGGGGCGCCGAGCAGTACTTC. As protein: CASSRGGAEQYF. V is TRBV7-9 and J is TRBJ2-7, with TRBD1 matching 7 bases. The germline V gene encodes CDR1 SEHNR and CDR2 FQNEAQ (reference sequence). This CDR3 is built from 12 residues. V was pared by 5 bases and J by 6 bases, with 4 bases of the junction left unmatched.

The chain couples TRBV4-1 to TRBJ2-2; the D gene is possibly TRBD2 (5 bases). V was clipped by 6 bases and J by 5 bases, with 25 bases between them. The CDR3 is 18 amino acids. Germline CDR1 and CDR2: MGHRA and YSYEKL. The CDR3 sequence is CASSQPRASSNHTGELFF. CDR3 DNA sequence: TGCGCCAGCAGTCAACCAAGAGCTAGCTCAAATCATACCGGGGAGCTGTTTTTT.

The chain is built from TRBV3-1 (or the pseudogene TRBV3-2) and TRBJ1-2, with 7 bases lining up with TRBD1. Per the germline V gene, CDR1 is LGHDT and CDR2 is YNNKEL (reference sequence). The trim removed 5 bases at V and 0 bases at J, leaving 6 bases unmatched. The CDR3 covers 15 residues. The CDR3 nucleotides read TGTGCCAGCAGCGCCAGGGGGGGAGCTAACTATGGCTACACCTTC. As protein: CASSARGGANYGYTF.

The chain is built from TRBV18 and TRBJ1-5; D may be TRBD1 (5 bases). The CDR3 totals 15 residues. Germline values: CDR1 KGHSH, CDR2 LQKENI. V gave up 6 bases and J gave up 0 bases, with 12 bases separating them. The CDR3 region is CASSSTVNSNQPQHF. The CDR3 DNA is TGTGCCAGCTCTTCGACAGTGAATAGCAATCAGCCCCAGCATTTT.

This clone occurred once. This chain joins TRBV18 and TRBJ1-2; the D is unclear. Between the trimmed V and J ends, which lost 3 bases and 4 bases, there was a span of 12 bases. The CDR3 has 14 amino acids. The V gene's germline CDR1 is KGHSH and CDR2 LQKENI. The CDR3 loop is CASSPGSESYGYTF. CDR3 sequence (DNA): TGTGCCAGCTCACCTGGGAGCGAATCCTATGGCTACACCTTC.

CDR3 sequence reads: CASPPGRGLNTGELFF. In nucleotides, the CDR3 is TGTGCCAGCCCCCCCGGGAGGGGGCTAAACACCGGGGAGCTGTTTTTT. This sequence joins TRBV7-9 and TRBJ2-2, with TRBD2 as a possible D gene (8 bases). V shed 8 bases and J shed 2 bases, with 18 bases lying between them. The CDR3 is 16 residues long. From germline, CDR1 is SEHNR and CDR2 FQNEAQ (reference sequence).

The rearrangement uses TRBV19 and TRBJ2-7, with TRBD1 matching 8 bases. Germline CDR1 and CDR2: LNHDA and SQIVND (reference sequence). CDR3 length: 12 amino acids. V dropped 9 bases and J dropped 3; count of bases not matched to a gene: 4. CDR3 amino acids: CASGTGFYEQYF. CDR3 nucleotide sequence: TGTGCCAGCGGGACAGGATTCTACGAGCAGTACTTC. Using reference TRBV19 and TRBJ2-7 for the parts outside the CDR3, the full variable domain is DGGITQSPKYLFRKEGQNVTLSCEQNLNHDAMYWYRQDPGQGLRLIYYSQIVNDFQKGDIAEGYSVSREKKESFPLTVTSAQKNPTAFYLCASGTGFYEQYFGPGTRLTVT.

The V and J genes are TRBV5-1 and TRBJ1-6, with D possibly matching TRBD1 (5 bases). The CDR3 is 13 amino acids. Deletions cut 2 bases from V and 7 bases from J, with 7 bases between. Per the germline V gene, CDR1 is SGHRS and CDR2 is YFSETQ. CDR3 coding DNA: TGCGCCAGCAGCTTCGGGGGGAATTCACCCCTCCACTTT. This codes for CASSFGGNSPLHF. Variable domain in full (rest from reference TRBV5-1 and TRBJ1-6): KAGVTQTPRYLIKTRGQQVTLSCSPISGHRSVSWYQQTPGQGLQFLFEYFSETQRNKGNFPGRFSGRQFSNSRSEMNVSTLELGDSALYLCASSFGGNSPLHFGNGTRLTVT.